Each of the 12 T cell receptor beta chains below was sequenced from the same sample in a study of cytomegalovirus exposure and HLA in healthy donors. In the PCR, 60 Vbeta and 13 Jbeta primers were used. Data came from immunoSEQ multiplex PCR; TCRdb stores just in-frame clones and leaves some out. The top ten clones hold 5.5% to 7.5% of a sample with some 70,000 clones, around 81% of them seen once. The sequenced sample consisted of PBMCs. All receptors come from a man aged 45-65 years in good health and CMV-seronegative.

This rearrangement joins TRBV29-1 to TRBJ2-2, with 9 bases aligning to TRBD1. Germline CDR1 reads SQVTM; CDR2 reads ANQGSEA. The CDR3 is 12 residues long. V trimming: 7 bases; J trimming: 6 bases; junction bases outside the gene matches: 3. CDR3 loop: CSGRQGAGELFF. CDR3 DNA sequence: TGCAGCGGACGACAGGGGGCCGGGGAGCTGTTTTTT.

Only a few counts were recorded for this clone. The rearrangement uses TRBV5-4 and TRBJ2-2; D might be TRBD1 (5 bases). The V end lost 4 bases, the J end lost 7 bases, and 14 bases lay between the germline ends. The germline gives CDR1 SGHNT, CDR2 YYREEE (reference sequence). The CDR3 spans 14 residues. The CDR3 here is CASSLGGASGELFF. The DNA of the CDR3 is TGTGCCAGCAGCCTGGGTGGGGCGAGCGGGGAGCTGTTTTTT. Based on the CDR3 plus reference TRBV5-4 and TRBJ2-2, the full variable domain is ETGVTQSPTHLIKTRGQQVTLRCSSQSGHNTVSWYQQALGQGPQFIFQYYREEENGRGNFPPRFSGLQFPNYSSELNVNALELDDSALYLCASSLGGASGELFFGEGSRLTVL.

This chain joins TRBV6-5 and TRBJ2-3; 7 bases match TRBD1. The germline CDR1 and CDR2 sequences are MNHEY and SVGAGI. CDR3 length: 15 residues. V was pared by 4 bases and J by 4 bases, with 8 bases of the junction left unmatched. For the CDR3, the DNA is TGTGCCAGCAGTTTACAGGGGTTTGGCGCAGATACGCAGTATTTT. This sequence encodes CASSLQGFGADTQYF.

This clone was counted between two and nine times. This sequence joins TRBV7-9 and TRBJ1-2; TRBD1 agrees at 10 bases. Germline loops: CDR1 SEHNR, CDR2 FQNEAQ (reference sequence). Trimming cost V 2 bases and J 6 bases; bases outside gene matches: 3. The length of the CDR3 is 14 residues. CDR3 protein: CASSLPTGGNGYTF. The CDR3 DNA sequence: TGTGCCAGCAGCTTACCGACAGGGGGCAATGGCTACACCTTC.

The chain links TRBV18 to TRBJ1-1, with a weak D call TRBD1 (6 bases). CDR1 and CDR2 (germline): KGHSH, LQKENI. The V end was cut by 3 bases, the J end by 0 bases, with 14 bases between. This CDR3 region has 16 residues. The CDR3 is CASSPPTGTMNTEAFF. Written as DNA, the CDR3 is TGTGCCAGCTCACCCCCGACAGGTACGATGAACACTGAAGCTTTCTTT.

This chain uses TRBV5-4 with TRBJ1-1, with 7 bases identical to TRBD1. Trimming cost V 4 bases and J 0 bases; bases outside gene matches: 6. The V gene's germline CDR1 is SGHNT and CDR2 YYREEE (reference sequence). The CDR3 is made up of 15 amino acids. This chain's CDR3 is CASSRKDRVNTEAFF. CDR3 sequence (DNA): TGTGCCAGCAGCCGCAAAGACAGGGTGAACACTGAAGCTTTCTTT.

The chain combines TRBV18 with TRBJ2-3; D might be TRBD1 (5 bases). The V end was cut by 4 bases, the J end by 0 bases, with 14 bases between. Germline V gives CDR1 KGHSH, CDR2 LQKENI. The CDR3 length is 16 residues. The CDR3 DNA sequence: TGTGCCAGCTCACTAACACTGGGGCGAAGCACAGATACGCAGTATTTT. This codes for CASSLTLGRSTDTQYF. Combining the CDR3 with reference TRBV18 and TRBJ2-3 gives the whole variable domain NAGVMQNPRHLVRRRGQEARLRCSPMKGHSHVYWYRQLPEEGLKFMVYLQKENIIDESGMPKERFSAEFPKEGPSILRIQQVVRGDSAAYFCASSLTLGRSTDTQYFGPGTRLTVL.

This clone was observed once. The chain couples TRBV4-1 to TRBJ2-1; D gene ambiguous. Germline values: CDR1 MGHRA, CDR2 YSYEKL. V was shortened by 0 bases and J by 9 bases, with 15 bases between the two germline ends. The CDR3 extends over 15 amino acids. The CDR3, as DNA: TGCGCCAGCAGCCAAGATCGACAACCCTACGGTGAGCAGTTCTTC. Translation: CASSQDRQPYGEQFF.

This clone has just one count. The J gene is TRBJ1-4, the V gene TRBV30; D is unclear. CDR1 is GTSNPN, CDR2 SVGIG, per germline (reference sequence). V was cut by 2 bases and J by 8 bases, with 15 bases left in between. The CDR3 totals 14 residues. The CDR3 DNA sequence: TGTGCCTGGAGTCCGAACGTTCGAGGGGAAAAACTGTTTTTT. Translated: CAWSPNVRGEKLFF.

This chain uses TRBV7-2 with TRBJ2-7; maybe TRBD2 (6 bases). The germline V gene encodes CDR1 SGHTA and CDR2 FQGNSA. Trimming removed 1 base at V and 2 bases at J, with 9 bases between. This CDR3 is built from 14 residues. The CDR3 DNA is TGTGCCAGCAGCTTAGACGGGAGCACCTACGAGCAGTACTTC. Encoded protein: CASSLDGSTYEQYF.

The CDR3 sequence is CASSPVTSGNKEQYF. The CDR3 DNA reads as TGTGCCAGCAGCCCCGTGACTAGCGGGAACAAAGAGCAGTACTTC. The chain carries TRBV7-6 and TRBJ2-7; 11 nucleotides align to TRBD2. Germline trimming cut 5 bases from V and 7 bases from J; bases unmatched to any gene: 10. The CDR3 is made up of 15 amino acids. The germline V gene encodes CDR1 SGHVS and CDR2 FNYEAQ.

About this clone: The conserved final phenylalanine or tryptophan is absent from the CDR3, which likely points to a read error. This CDR3 reads CASSYHANSYGYTV. CDR3 coding DNA: TGTGCCAGCAGCTACCATGCTAACAGCTATGGCTACACCGTC. V usage is TRBV11-2 and J usage is TRBJ1-2; D is unclear. Trimming took off 4 bases at V and 4 bases at J, with 13 bases between the two ends. The CDR3 extends over 14 amino acids. CDR1 and CDR2 from the germline V gene are SGHAT and FQNNGV.